A selection of T cell receptor beta chains follows, all from one sample in a study of control samples from healthy donors and cancer patients. Produced via immunoSEQ multiplex PCR; TCRdb's table is partial and in-frame only. The sample carries around 94,000 clones, just over 90% recorded once. The sample consisted of blood. Source of these receptors: a woman aged 25 to 39 in good health. The CDR3 runs from the conserved cysteine through the conserved F or W. D genes are given only for firm matches. Some rows mark clone size as missing; the rest say once, few, many or name a class of expanded clone.

J gene | clone size | D gene | V gene | CDR3 protein | CDR3 DNA
TRBJ2-7 | - | TRBD1 | TRBV6-5 | CASTPGQGAYEQYF | TGTGCCAGCACCCCGGGACAGGGAGCCTACGAGCAGTACTTC
TRBJ2-5 | - | - | TRBV19 | CASSIGTSIQETQYF | TGTGCCAGTAGTATAGGGACAAGCATCCAAGAGACCCAGTACTTC
TRBJ2-7 | - | TRBD1 | TRBV19 | CASSTGQGAGQYF | TGTGCCAGTAGTACCGGACAGGGGGCCGGGCAGTACTTC
TRBJ2-2 | - | - | TRBV11-3 | CASSPDNTGELFF | TGTGCCAGCAGCCCTGATAACACCGGGGAGCTGTTTTTT
TRBJ2-5 | once | - | TRBV12-5 | CASGGTTGETQYF | TGTGCTAGTGGTGGGACCACCGGGGAGACCCAGTACTTC
TRBJ1-5 | - | TRBD1 | TRBV7-3 | CAGRQGGTLNQPQHF | TGTGCCGGACGACAGGGGGGTACTCTCAATCAGCCCCAGCATTTT
TRBJ1-2 | - | - | TRBV3-1/TRBV3-2 | CASSPPGRLTRNYGYTF | TGTGCCAGCAGCCCCCCGGGACGGCTTACGCGTAACTATGGCTACACCTTC
TRBJ1-6 | - | - | TRBV3-1/TRBV3-2 | CASSQGEYNSPLHF | TGTGCCAGCAGCCAAGGCGAATATAATTCACCCCTCCACTTT
TRBJ2-3 | - | - | TRBV7-9 | CASSLLRASTDTQYF | TGTGCCAGCAGCTTATTGAGGGCTAGCACAGATACGCAGTATTTT
TRBJ1-5 | - | - | TRBV6-6 | CASSYSLQPQHF | TGTGCCAGCAGTTACAGCCTACAGCCCCAGCATTTT
TRBJ2-1 | once | TRBD2 | TRBV7-9 | CASSLLREGRGEQFF | TGTGCCAGCAGCTTACTTCGGGAGGGCCGTGGTGAGCAGTTCTTC
TRBJ1-1 | - | - | TRBV6-5 | CARWKNTEAFF | TGTGCCAGATGGAAGAACACTGAAGCTTTCTTT
TRBJ2-2 | once | - | TRBV19 | CASSITNTGELFF | TGTGCCAGTAGTATAACTAACACCGGGGAGCTGTTTTTT
TRBJ2-7 | - | - | TRBV7-2 | CASSLFPTSYEQYF | TGTGCCAGCAGCTTATTTCCCACTTCCTACGAGCAGTACTTC
TRBJ1-1 | - | - | TRBV5-1 | CASSLVVNTEAFF | TGCGCCAGCAGCTTGGTGGTGAACACTGAAGCTTTCTTT
TRBJ2-6 | - | - | TRBV13 | CASSLWSGTGANVLTF | TGTGCCAGCAGCTTATGGTCAGGGACTGGGGCCAACGTCCTGACTTTC
TRBJ1-3 | - | TRBD1 | TRBV30 | CAWATGLGNTIYF | TGTGCCTGGGCGACAGGGTTAGGAAACACCATATATTTT
TRBJ2-1 | once | TRBD2 | TRBV18 | CASSLRTSYNEQFF | TGTGCCAGCTCACTCCGGACTAGCTACAATGAGCAGTTCTTC
TRBJ2-2 | - | - | TRBV10-3 | CAIRRGRDSGELFF | TGTGCCATCAGACGGGGCAGGGATTCCGGGGAGCTGTTTTTT
TRBJ2-7 | - | TRBD1 | TRBV19 | CASIFRDRGPYGSYEQYF | TGTGCCAGTATATTTAGAGACAGGGGCCCTTATGGCTCCTACGAGCAGTACTTC
TRBJ2-7 | - | - | TRBV3-1/TRBV3-2 | CASSQDLGTASYEQYF | TGTGCCAGCAGCCAAGATTTAGGGACCGCCTCCTACGAGCAGTACTTC
TRBJ2-4 | - | TRBD1 | TRBV6-5 | CASRGQGEAKNIQYF | TGTGCCAGCAGGGGACAGGGGGAGGCCAAAAACATTCAGTACTTC
TRBJ2-2 | - | - | TRBV30 | CAWSVLGERTGELFF | TGTGCCTGGAGTGTACTCGGGGAGAGAACCGGGGAGCTGTTTTTT
TRBJ1-1 | - | TRBD1 | TRBV7-2 | CASIDGTANTEAFF | TGTGCCAGCATCGACGGGACAGCAAACACTGAAGCTTTCTTT
TRBJ1-2 | once | - | TRBV11-2 | CASSIGGGASYGYTF | TGTGCCAGCAGCATAGGAGGGGGGGCCTCTTATGGCTACACCTTC
TRBJ1-2 | - | - | TRBV4-1 | CASSQDFGALNVGNYGYTF | TGCGCCAGCAGCCAAGATTTTGGGGCGCTGAACGTAGGGAACTATGGCTACACCTTC
TRBJ1-2 | - | - | TRBV19 | CASSMRSARENGYTF | TGTGCCAGTAGTATGAGGTCGGCCAGGGAGAATGGCTACACCTTC
TRBJ1-1 | - | - | TRBV5-1 | CASSLVGGQMNTEAFF | TGCGCCAGCAGCTTGGTCGGGGGCCAGATGAACACTGAAGCTTTCTTT
TRBJ2-6 | - | TRBD2 | TRBV15 | CATSRTLSGTGANVLTF | TGTGCCACCAGCAGAACCCTAAGCGGGACTGGAGCCAACGTCCTGACTTTC
TRBJ1-4 | - | - | TRBV2 | CASSAALREPEKLFF | TGTGCCAGCAGTGCCGCTCTCAGGGAACCCGAAAAACTGTTTTTT
TRBJ2-5 | - | - | TRBV5-1 | CASSPRPLRQETQYF | TGCGCCAGCTCACCTAGACCGTTAAGGCAAGAGACCCAGTACTTC
TRBJ2-2 | few | TRBD1 | TRBV2 | CASRTGLDGGELFF | TGTGCCAGCAGGACAGGGTTAGACGGCGGGGAGCTGTTTTTT
TRBJ1-1 | - | - | TRBV10-3 | CAIRGLNTEAFF | TGTGCCATCAGAGGTCTGAACACTGAAGCTTTCTTT
TRBJ2-1 | - | TRBD2 | TRBV7-2 | CASGILAGANNEQFF | TGTGCCAGCGGGATACTAGCGGGTGCAAACAATGAGCAGTTCTTC
TRBJ1-2 | - | TRBD1 | TRBV6-1 | CASTRQGGYTF | TGTGCCAGTACAAGACAGGGGGGCTACACCTTC
TRBJ2-1 | once | - | TRBV10-1 | CASSESGFDEQFF | TGCGCCAGCAGTGAGTCCGGGTTCGATGAGCAGTTCTTC
TRBJ1-3 | once | - | TRBV28 | CASLPAGSTGNTIYF | TGTGCCAGCCTCCCCGCAGGGTCCACTGGAAACACCATATATTTT
TRBJ2-1 | - | TRBD2 | TRBV7-6 | CASSSLAASSYNEQFF | TGTGCCAGCAGCTCTCTAGCGGCTAGCTCCTACAATGAGCAGTTCTTC
TRBJ1-2 | - | TRBD1 | TRBV6-1 | CASSEPGTDRYGYTF | TGTGCCAGCAGTGAACCCGGGACAGACCGCTATGGCTACACCTTC
TRBJ2-1 | - | - | TRBV7-6 | CASSLGFAGSSYNEQFF | TGTGCCAGCAGCTTAGGTTTCGCCGGGAGCTCCTACAATGAGCAGTTCTTC
TRBJ2-5 | - | TRBD1 | TRBV9 | CASSVSWSGGGETQYF | TGTGCCAGCAGCGTATCGTGGTCAGGGGGCGGGGAGACCCAGTACTTC
TRBJ1-5 | few | - | TRBV3-1/TRBV3-2 | CASSQDTPGANQPQHF | TGTGCCAGCAGCCAAGATACTCCAGGGGCCAATCAGCCCCAGCATTTT
TRBJ2-3 | - | - | TRBV16 | CASSHERVDTQYF | TGTGCCAGCAGCCACGAGAGAGTTGATACGCAGTATTTT
TRBJ2-1 | - | - | TRBV29-1 | CSAPGLTNNEQFF | TGCAGCGCACCGGGACTGACAAACAATGAGCAGTTCTTC
TRBJ2-3 | - | - | TRBV5-1 | CASSLAGGAGSDTQYF | TGCGCCAGCAGCTTGGCAGGAGGGGCAGGGTCGGATACGCAGTATTTT
TRBJ2-5 | - | TRBD1 | TRBV6-6 | CASSPGTDQETQYF | TGTGCCAGCAGTCCGGGGACAGACCAAGAGACCCAGTACTTC
TRBJ1-2 | - | - | TRBV7-9 | CASSYGRYYGYTF | TGTGCCAGCAGCTATGGTAGATACTATGGCTACACCTTC
TRBJ2-3 | - | - | TRBV9 | CASSVVGYTDTQYF | TGTGCCAGCAGCGTAGTAGGCTACACAGATACGCAGTATTTT
TRBJ1-6 | - | - | TRBV28 | CASSLGGDNSPLHF | TGTGCCAGCAGTTTGGGCGGTGATAATTCACCCCTCCACTTT
TRBJ1-1 | - | TRBD1 | TRBV24-1 | CATSDHKTGGGTEAFF | TGTGCCACCAGTGACCATAAGACAGGGGGCGGAACTGAAGCTTTCTTT
TRBJ1-5 | once | - | TRBV12-5 | CASGPSHSNQPQHF | TGTGCTAGTGGCCCCTCTCATAGCAATCAGCCCCAGCATTTT
TRBJ1-2 | once | - | TRBV5-4 | CASSLGRAYGYTF | TGTGCCAGCAGCTTGGGCAGGGCCTATGGCTACACCTTC
TRBJ2-1 | - | TRBD2 | TRBV5-1 | CASTQAGGYNEQFF | TGCGCCAGCACACAAGCGGGGGGGTACAATGAGCAGTTCTTC
TRBJ2-7 | - | TRBD2 | TRBV2 | CASSVWTSGRGEQYF | TGTGCCAGCAGTGTATGGACTAGCGGGAGAGGTGAGCAGTACTTC
TRBJ2-5 | once | - | TRBV11-2 | CASSLDLRRNPRETQYF | TGTGCCAGCAGCTTAGATCTCCGACGTAACCCCAGAGAGACCCAGTACTTC